Listed below are T cell receptor beta chains from one sample, sequenced in a study of regulatory T cells in long-lasting Graves disease. TCRdb reprocessed the multiplex PCR reads via MiXCR and lists one record per CDR3 protein. Of approximately 500,000 distinct CDR3 sequences in the sample, roughly 21% are singletons; the top ten hold over 6%. The source was peripheral blood mononuclear cells (PBMCs), collected when the disease was refractory, from a patient treated with antithyroid drugs. The receptors shown here come from a female donor with Graves disease. CDR3s include the opening cysteine and the closing phenylalanine or tryptophan. A D gene is named only where the DNA matches it firmly. Rows give clone size only sometimes, using once, few, many, or a class for an expanded clone.

-,many,TRBJ2-2,TRBV28,15,CASSSALRSTGELFF,TGTGCCAGCAGTTCGGCCTTGAGAAGTACCGGGGAGCTGTTTTTT
-,-,TRBJ2-3,TRBV6-2/TRBV6-3,11,CASSAPDTQYF,TGTGCCAGCAGTGCTCCAGATACGCAGTATTTT
-,-,TRBJ1-2,TRBV27,14,CASSFGITDYGYTF,TGTGCCAGCAGTTTCGGGATTACAGACTATGGCTACACCTTC
-,many,TRBJ2-2,TRBV5-1,13,CASLRDATGELFF,TGCGCCAGCCTCCGGGACGCCACCGGGGAGCTGTTTTTT
-,many,TRBJ2-7,TRBV11-2,13,CASSKGPLYEQYF,TGTGCCAGCAGCAAAGGACCTCTCTACGAGCAGTACTTC
TRBD2,many,TRBJ2-7,TRBV7-2,14,CASSPAGGAYEQYF,TGTGCCAGCAGTCCCGCGGGAGGGGCCTACGAGCAGTACTTC
-,many,TRBJ1-5,TRBV27,13,CASSLSQGSPQHF,TGTGCCAGCAGTTTATCCCAGGGGTCGCCCCAGCATTTT
-,-,TRBJ2-7,TRBV6-1,14,CASRLPGAGYEQYF,TGTGCCAGCAGATTACCAGGGGCGGGGTACGAGCAGTACTTC
TRBD1,many,TRBJ1-1,TRBV7-9,14,CASSLPDRATEAFF,TGTGCCAGCAGCTTACCAGACAGGGCCACTGAAGCTTTCTTT
TRBD1,-,TRBJ1-6,TRBV19,16,CASSPWTGEVNSPLHF,TGTGCCAGTAGTCCGTGGACAGGGGAAGTCAATTCACCCCTCCACTTT
-,many,TRBJ2-7,TRBV12-3/TRBV12-4,13,CASSLKWVYEQYF,TGTGCCAGCAGTTTAAAATGGGTCTACGAGCAGTACTTC
-,many,TRBJ1-4,TRBV5-8,16,CASSLFVWQANEKLFF,TGTGCCAGCAGCTTGTTCGTTTGGCAGGCTAATGAAAAACTGTTTTTT
-,once,TRBJ2-2,TRBV11-1,12,CATSDLTGELFF,TGTGCCACCTCAGACTTGACCGGGGAGCTGTTTTTT
-,few,TRBJ2-2,TRBV11-3,15,CASSHDGSNTGELFF,TGTGCCAGCAGCCACGACGGCTCCAACACCGGGGAGCTGTTTTTT
-,many,TRBJ1-5,TRBV2,14,CASSLGRSNQPQHF,TGTGCCAGCAGCTTGGGACGAAGCAATCAGCCCCAGCATTTT
-,many,TRBJ2-5,TRBV12-3/TRBV12-4,15,CASSSTARDVETQYF,TGTGCCAGCAGCTCCACGGCCCGGGACGTGGAGACCCAGTACTTC
TRBD2,-,TRBJ2-6,TRBV4-2,18,CASSLGTSGIIGANVLTF,TGTGCCAGCAGCCTTGGGACTAGCGGGATTATTGGGGCCAACGTCCTGACTTTC
TRBD1,-,TRBJ2-7,TRBV2,13,CASREGIRQGNHF,TGTGCCAGCAGGGAAGGGATTAGACAGGGGAACCACTTC
-,many,TRBJ1-1,TRBV2,13,CASTGQENTEAFF,TGTGCCAGCACCGGGCAGGAAAACACTGAAGCTTTCTTT
-,-,TRBJ1-1,TRBV10-3,16,CAISAPQQGGYTEAFF,TGTGCCATCAGTGCCCCTCAACAGGGCGGGTACACTGAAGCTTTCTTT
TRBD1,-,TRBJ1-2,TRBV7-3,14,CASSSERTGDGYTF,TGTGCCAGCAGCTCAGAACGGACAGGGGACGGCTACACCTTC
TRBD2,many,TRBJ2-4,TRBV28,16,CASSSLADLAKNIQYF,TGTGCCAGCAGTTCACTAGCGGACTTAGCCAAAAACATTCAGTACTTC
-,once,TRBJ2-1,TRBV7-9,17,CASSPPPRHSSYNEQFF,TGTGCCAGCAGCCCCCCTCCCCGACATAGCTCCTACAATGAGCAGTTCTTC
TRBD2,many,TRBJ2-7,TRBV28,14,CASSPRGGSYEQYF,TGTGCCAGCAGCCCACGGGGGGGATCCTACGAGCAGTACTTC
-,many,TRBJ1-2,TRBV27,16,CASSFITGVTNYGYTF,TGTGCCAGCAGTTTTATAACAGGAGTTACTAACTATGGCTACACCTTC
-,many,TRBJ2-4,TRBV6-1,13,CASSSGQSGIQYF,TGTGCCAGCAGCTCGGGACAATCGGGCATTCAGTACTTC
-,many,TRBJ1-2,TRBV11-1,16,CASSPGDGSSNYGYTF,TGTGCCAGCAGCCCCGGGGACGGATCCTCTAACTATGGCTACACCTTC
TRBD2,-,TRBJ2-2,TRBV28,14,CASILSGDTGEPFF,TGTGCCAGCATTCTTAGCGGGGACACCGGGGAGCCGTTTTTT
-,few,TRBJ1-2,TRBV29-1,13,CSVDEPDNYGYTF,TGCAGCGTTGATGAACCGGATAACTATGGCTACACCTTC
-,-,TRBJ2-3,TRBV20-1,15,CSARDGSGNTDTQYF,TGCAGTGCTAGAGATGGATCAGGGAACACAGATACGCAGTATTTT
-,-,TRBJ1-5,TRBV7-2,15,CASSLGSWANQPQHF,TGTGCCAGCAGCTTAGGGTCGTGGGCCAATCAGCCCCAGCATTTT
TRBD1,-,TRBJ2-7,TRBV9,15,CASSSEDRGLYEQYF,TGTGCCAGCAGCTCCGAGGACAGGGGGCTTTACGAGCAGTACTTC
-,many,TRBJ2-5,TRBV7-2,15,CASSSGFQGSVTQYF,TGTGCCAGCAGCTCCGGCTTCCAGGGGTCGGTGACCCAGTACTTC
-,few,TRBJ1-3,TRBV5-1,14,CASSPWNSGNTIYF,TGCGCCAGCAGCCCGTGGAACTCTGGAAACACCATATATTTT
-,many,TRBJ2-2,TRBV11-2,14,CASKAIRNTGELFF,TGTGCCAGCAAGGCAATCAGGAACACCGGGGAGCTGTTTTTT
-,many,TRBJ1-3,TRBV2,13,CASSHGTGNTIYF,TGTGCCAGCAGTCACGGGACTGGAAACACCATATATTTT
-,few,TRBJ2-1,TRBV14,14,CASSQDIGSNEQFF,TGTGCCAGCAGCCAAGATATAGGGAGCAATGAGCAGTTCTTC
TRBD2,-,TRBJ2-2,TRBV10-3,15,CAISLSGSGTGELFF,TGTGCCATCAGTCTAAGCGGGAGTGGCACCGGGGAGCTGTTTTTT
-,-,TRBJ1-2,TRBV20-1,13,CSARRAANYGYTF,TGCAGTGCTAGACGGGCGGCTAACTATGGCTACACCTTC
TRBD2,-,TRBJ2-4,TRBV20-1,19,CSARDWPSGTVKSKNIQYF,TGCAGTGCTAGAGATTGGCCTAGCGGGACCGTTAAGTCCAAAAACATTCAGTACTTC
TRBD1,-,TRBJ1-4,TRBV4-3,18,CASSQDTTGGYRGEKLFF,TGCGCCAGCAGCCAAGATACGACAGGGGGCTATCGAGGTGAAAAACTGTTTTTT
-,-,TRBJ1-5,TRBV20-1,13,CSARSSSDQPQHF,TGCAGTGCTAGATCCAGTTCTGATCAGCCCCAGCATTTT
-,many,TRBJ2-1,TRBV24-1,13,CATSDFEPNEQFF,TGTGCCACCAGTGATTTTGAGCCCAATGAGCAGTTCTTC
-,few,TRBJ1-2,TRBV19,15,CASSIVGDPGYGYTF,TGTGCCAGTAGTATAGTAGGGGACCCTGGCTATGGCTACACCTTC
-,-,TRBJ1-1,TRBV14,15,CASSQGGGLNTEAFF,TGTGCCAGCAGCCAAGGGGGCGGGCTGAACACTGAAGCTTTCTTT
TRBD2,many,TRBJ2-7,TRBV28,17,CASSFPGTSAHQNEQYF,TGTGCCAGCAGCTTCCCCGGGACTAGCGCCCACCAGAACGAGCAGTACTTC
-,many,TRBJ2-5,TRBV7-2,15,CASSPRSGDQETQYF,TGTGCCAGCAGCCCCCGAAGCGGAGACCAAGAGACCCAGTACTTC
-,many,TRBJ1-2,TRBV28,12,CASSSSDEGYTF,TGTGCCAGCAGTTCCTCGGATGAGGGCTACACCTTC
-,-,TRBJ2-4,TRBV13,16,CASSLGSSLAKNIQYF,TGTGCCAGCAGCTTAGGGAGCAGCCTAGCCAAAAACATTCAGTACTTC
TRBD1,many,TRBJ2-7,TRBV6-1,14,CASRGRTGGGEQYF,TGTGCCAGCAGGGGCCGGACAGGCGGCGGCGAGCAGTACTTC
-,many,TRBJ1-1,TRBV20-1,14,CSARAGGANTEAFF,TGCAGTGCTAGAGCCGGGGGGGCGAACACTGAAGCTTTCTTT
-,few,TRBJ1-1,TRBV5-1,14,CASSFSGLNTEAFF,TGCGCCAGCAGCTTTTCGGGCTTGAACACTGAAGCTTTCTTT
-,many,TRBJ1-1,TRBV29-1,13,CSVDRGLGTEAFF,TGCAGCGTTGACAGGGGCTTGGGCACTGAAGCTTTCTTT
-,-,TRBJ1-1,TRBV5-1,14,CASSLETTDTEAFF,TGCGCCAGCAGCTTGGAGACAACCGACACTGAAGCTTTCTTT
TRBD1,many,TRBJ2-5,TRBV20-1,13,CSARGTGKETQYF,TGCAGTGCTAGAGGGACAGGGAAAGAGACCCAGTACTTC
TRBD1,many,TRBJ2-2,TRBV28,13,CASIDRVGGELFF,TGTGCCAGCATTGACAGGGTGGGCGGGGAGCTGTTTTTT
TRBD2,few,TRBJ2-3,TRBV7-3,16,CASSLQVAGGTDTQYF,TGTGCCAGCAGCCTCCAGGTGGCGGGAGGAACAGATACGCAGTATTTT
TRBD1,few,TRBJ2-5,TRBV20-1,14,CSARGTGAQETQYF,TGCAGTGCTAGAGGGACAGGGGCTCAAGAGACCCAGTACTTC
-,few,TRBJ1-4,TRBV7-9,15,CASSLRTANNEKLFF,TGTGCCAGCAGCCTCCGGACAGCCAATAATGAAAAACTGTTTTTT